The table lists the clone carrying this T cell receptor beta chain with a few counts. Its antigen is undetermined. Described time point: sample taken at primary tumor resection. No cells were sorted before sequencing. The whole RNA sequenced was extracted from tumor, nontumor lung or frozen PBMC. This specimen comes from a study of spatial heterogeneity in lung cancer. Study details: There were consistently more beta-chain sequences detected than alpha-chain sequences. General study findings and limits: Compared with follow-up, resection was when ubiquitous expanded tumor TCRs appeared in blood more.

From the 5' RACE reads, TCRdb called clonotypes with MiXCR, one entry per CDR3 protein. The table shows about 92,000 distinct CDR3 sequences, with less than 15% occurring only once. Trimming took 5 bases from V and 1 from J; bases not matched to a gene: 7. Germline assignment: CDR1 MDHEN and CDR2 SYDVKM. This CDR3 is 16 amino acids long. V gene TRBV28 combines with J gene TRBJ2-1; TRBD1 matches 8 bases. The TCR was taken from a male donor with early-stage non-small cell lung cancer. Sample: PBMCs, taken at surgery. The CDR3 region has the DNA TGTGCCAGCAGTATACAGGGGGTAAATTCCTACAATGAGCAGTTCTTC. Its translation: CASSIQGVNSYNEQFF.